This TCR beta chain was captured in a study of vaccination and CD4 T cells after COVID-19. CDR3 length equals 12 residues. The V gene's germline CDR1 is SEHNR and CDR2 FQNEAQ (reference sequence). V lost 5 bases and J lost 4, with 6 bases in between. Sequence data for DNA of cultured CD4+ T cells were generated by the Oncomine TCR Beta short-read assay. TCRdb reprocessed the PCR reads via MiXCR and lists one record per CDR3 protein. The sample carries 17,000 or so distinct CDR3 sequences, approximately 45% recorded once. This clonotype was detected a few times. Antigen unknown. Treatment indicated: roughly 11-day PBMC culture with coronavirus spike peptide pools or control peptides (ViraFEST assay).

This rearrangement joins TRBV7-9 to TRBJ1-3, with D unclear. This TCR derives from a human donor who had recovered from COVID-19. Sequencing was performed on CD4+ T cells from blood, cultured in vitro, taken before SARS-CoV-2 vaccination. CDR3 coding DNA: TGTGCCAGCAGCAGACACGGAAACACCATATATTTT. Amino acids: CASSRHGNTIYF.